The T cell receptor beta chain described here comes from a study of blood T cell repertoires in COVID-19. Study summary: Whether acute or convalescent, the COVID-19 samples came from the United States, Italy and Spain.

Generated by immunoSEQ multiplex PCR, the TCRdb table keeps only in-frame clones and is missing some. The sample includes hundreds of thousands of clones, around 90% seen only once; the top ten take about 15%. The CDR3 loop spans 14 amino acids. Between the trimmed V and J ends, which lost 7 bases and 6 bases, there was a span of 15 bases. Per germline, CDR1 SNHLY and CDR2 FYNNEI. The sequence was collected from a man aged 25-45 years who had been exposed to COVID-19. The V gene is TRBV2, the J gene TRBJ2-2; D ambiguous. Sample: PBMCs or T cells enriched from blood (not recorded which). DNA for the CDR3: TGTGCCAGCACCTACCGATCCTACGCCGGGGAGCTGTTTTTT. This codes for CASTYRSYAGELFF.